A single sample gave rise to the 5 T cell receptor beta chains below, sequenced in a study of T cell repertoires in aging, cancer and after chemotherapy. A mixed TRB-A/B primer pool amplified rearranged TRB by multiplex touch-down PCR. TCRdb fed the multiplex PCR reads into MiXCR, producing one record per CDR3 protein. The sample carries some 3,000 distinct CDR3 sequences, about 35% recorded once. Amplification of TCR beta used genomic DNA extracted from peripheral blood. The specimen sequenced was blood. All receptors come from a human donor with a solid tumor.

The chain has TRBV7-9 and TRBJ2-1, with D perhaps matching TRBD2 (5 bases). The CDR3 is 14 residues long. V was trimmed by 5 bases and J by 9 bases, leaving 17 bases between them. Per germline, CDR1 SEHNR and CDR2 FQNEAQ (reference sequence). CDR3 nucleotides: TGTGCCAGCAGCCCAAGGACTGGTATGGGTGAGCAGTTCTTC. It yields the protein CASSPRTGMGEQFF.

CDR3 in DNA: TGTGCCAGCAGTCCAACAGGGAGTCAGTCATTTCGGCCCCAGCATTTT. Translation: CASSPTGSQSFRPQHF. This rearrangement joins TRBV6-5 to TRBJ1-5; weak D call: TRBD1 (6 bases). The germline gives CDR1 MNHEY, CDR2 SVGAGI. Trimming shortened V by 5 bases and J by 9 bases, and 23 bases separated the two germline ends. The CDR3 has 16 residues.

The chain combines TRBV6-2 or TRBV6-3 with TRBJ1-5; unclear D gene. Trimming stripped 6 bases from V and 2 bases from J, with 14 bases between. The CDR3 spans 15 residues. Germline lookup yields CDR1 MNHEY and CDR2 SVGEGT. This CDR3 reads CASREFRRGNQPQHF. The CDR3 DNA follows: TGTGCCAGCAGAGAGTTCCGCCGAGGCAATCAGCCCCAGCATTTT.

The V call is TRBV29-1, the J call TRBJ1-5, with D uncertain. The ends were cut back, 4 bases at V and 8 bases at J, with 12 bases in the middle. CDR1 SQVTM and CDR2 ANQGSEA come from the germline V gene. CDR3 size: 12 residues. Written as DNA, the CDR3 is TGCAGCGTTGGTGGAGGGTCTGAGCCCCAGCATTTT. This sequence encodes CSVGGGSEPQHF.

The rearrangement links TRBV18 to TRBJ2-1; D is unresolved. Germline CDR1 KGHSH, CDR2 LQKENI. The CDR3 is made up of 12 amino acids. Trimming left V 5 bases short and J 8 bases short, with 10 bases between. As DNA, the CDR3 is TGTGCCAGCTCATCTACGATCGATGAGCAGTTCTTC. It translates to CASSSTIDEQFF.